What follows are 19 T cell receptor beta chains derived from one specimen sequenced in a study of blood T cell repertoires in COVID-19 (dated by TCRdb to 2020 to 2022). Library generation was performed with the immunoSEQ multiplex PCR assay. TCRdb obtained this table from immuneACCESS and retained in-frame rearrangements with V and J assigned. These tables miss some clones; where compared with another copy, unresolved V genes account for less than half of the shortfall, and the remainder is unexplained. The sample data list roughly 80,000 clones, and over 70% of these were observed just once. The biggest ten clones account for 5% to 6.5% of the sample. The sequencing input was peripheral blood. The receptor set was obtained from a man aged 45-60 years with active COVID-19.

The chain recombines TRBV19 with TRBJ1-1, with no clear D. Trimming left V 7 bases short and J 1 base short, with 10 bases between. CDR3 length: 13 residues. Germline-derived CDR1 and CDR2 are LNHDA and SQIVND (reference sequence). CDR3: CASTPTGNTEAFF. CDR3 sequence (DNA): TGTGCCAGTACCCCGACTGGGAACACTGAAGCTTTCTTT.

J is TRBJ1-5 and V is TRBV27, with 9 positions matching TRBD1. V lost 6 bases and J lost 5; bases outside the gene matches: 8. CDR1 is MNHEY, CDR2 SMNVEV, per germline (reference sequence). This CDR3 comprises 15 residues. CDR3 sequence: CASRQQGANYQPQHF. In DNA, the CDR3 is TGTGCCAGCAGACAACAGGGGGCAAATTATCAGCCCCAGCATTTT.

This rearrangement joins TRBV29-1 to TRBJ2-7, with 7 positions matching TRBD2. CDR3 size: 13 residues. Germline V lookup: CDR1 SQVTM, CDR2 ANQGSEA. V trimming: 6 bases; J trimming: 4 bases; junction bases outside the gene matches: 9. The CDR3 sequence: CSVGDYERYEQYF. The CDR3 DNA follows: TGCAGCGTCGGGGACTATGAGCGGTACGAGCAGTACTTC.

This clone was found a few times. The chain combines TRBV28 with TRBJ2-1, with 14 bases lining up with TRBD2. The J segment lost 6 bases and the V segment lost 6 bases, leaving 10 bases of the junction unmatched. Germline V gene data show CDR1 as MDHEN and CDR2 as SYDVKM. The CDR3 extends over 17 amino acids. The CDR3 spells CASRPATGLAGGNEQFF. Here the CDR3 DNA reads TGTGCCAGCAGACCCGCGACTGGACTAGCGGGAGGCAATGAGCAGTTCTTC.

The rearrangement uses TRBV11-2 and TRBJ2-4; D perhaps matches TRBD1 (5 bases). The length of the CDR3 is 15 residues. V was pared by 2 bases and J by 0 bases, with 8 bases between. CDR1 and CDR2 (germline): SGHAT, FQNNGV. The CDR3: CASSLPGIAKNIQYF. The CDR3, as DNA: TGTGCCAGCAGCTTACCAGGGATAGCCAAAAACATTCAGTACTTC. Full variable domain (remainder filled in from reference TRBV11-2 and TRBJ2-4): EAGVAQSPRYKIIEKRQSVAFWCNPISGHATLYWYQQILGQGPKLLIQFQNNGVVDDSQLPKDRFSAERLKGVDSTLKIQPAKLEDSAVYLCASSLPGIAKNIQYFGAGTRLSVL.

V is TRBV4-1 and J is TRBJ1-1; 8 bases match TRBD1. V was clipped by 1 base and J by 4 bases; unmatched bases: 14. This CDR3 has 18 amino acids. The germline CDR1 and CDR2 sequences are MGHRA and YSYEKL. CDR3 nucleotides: TGCGCCAGCAGCCAAGGGCGGGGGACAGGAAAAGGACTCACTGAAGCTTTCTTT. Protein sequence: CASSQGRGTGKGLTEAFF.

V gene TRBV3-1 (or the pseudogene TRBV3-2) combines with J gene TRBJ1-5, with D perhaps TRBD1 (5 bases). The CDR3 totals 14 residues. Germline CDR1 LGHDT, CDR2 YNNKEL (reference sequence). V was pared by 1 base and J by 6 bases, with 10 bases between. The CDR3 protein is CASSQVGGGQPQHF. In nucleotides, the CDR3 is TGTGCCAGCAGCCAAGTTGGGGGGGGTCAGCCCCAGCATTTT.

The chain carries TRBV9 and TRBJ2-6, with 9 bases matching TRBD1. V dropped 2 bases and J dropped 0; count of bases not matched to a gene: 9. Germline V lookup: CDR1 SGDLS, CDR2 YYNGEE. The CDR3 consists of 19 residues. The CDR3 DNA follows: TGTGCCAGCAGCGTTAGGGACAGGGATCCTTCCTCTGGGGCCAACGTCCTGACTTTC. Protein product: CASSVRDRDPSSGANVLTF.

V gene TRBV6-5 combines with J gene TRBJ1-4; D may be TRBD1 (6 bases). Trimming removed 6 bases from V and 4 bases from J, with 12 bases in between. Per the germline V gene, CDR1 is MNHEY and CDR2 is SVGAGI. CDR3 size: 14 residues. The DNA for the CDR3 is TGTGCCAGCAGCCCGGGGGGCAATAATGAAAAACTGTTTTTT. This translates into CASSPGGNNEKLFF.

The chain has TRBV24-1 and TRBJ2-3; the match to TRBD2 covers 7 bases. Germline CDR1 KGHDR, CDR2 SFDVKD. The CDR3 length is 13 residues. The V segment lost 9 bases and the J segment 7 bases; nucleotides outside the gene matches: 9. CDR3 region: CATGTERDNTQYF. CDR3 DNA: TGTGCCACCGGGACGGAGCGGGATAATACGCAGTATTTT.

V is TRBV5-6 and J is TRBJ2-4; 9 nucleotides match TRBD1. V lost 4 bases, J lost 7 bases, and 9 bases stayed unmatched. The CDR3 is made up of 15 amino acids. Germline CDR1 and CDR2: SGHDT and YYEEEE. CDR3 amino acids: CASSLGGQGWNIQYF. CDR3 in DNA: TGTGCCAGCAGCCTTGGGGGACAGGGATGGAACATTCAGTACTTC.

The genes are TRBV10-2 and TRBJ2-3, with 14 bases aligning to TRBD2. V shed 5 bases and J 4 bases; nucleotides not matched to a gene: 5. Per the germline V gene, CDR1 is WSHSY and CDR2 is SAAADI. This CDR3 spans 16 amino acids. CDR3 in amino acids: CASSKPGLAGADTQYF. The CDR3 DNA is TGCGCCAGCAGTAAGCCGGGACTAGCGGGAGCAGATACGCAGTATTTT.

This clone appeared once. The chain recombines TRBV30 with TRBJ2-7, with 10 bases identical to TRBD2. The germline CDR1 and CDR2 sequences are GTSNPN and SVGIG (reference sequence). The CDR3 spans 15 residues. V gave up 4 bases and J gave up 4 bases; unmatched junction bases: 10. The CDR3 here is CAWKRAGGGWYEQYF. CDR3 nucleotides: TGTGCCTGGAAAAGAGCGGGAGGGGGGTGGTACGAGCAGTACTTC.

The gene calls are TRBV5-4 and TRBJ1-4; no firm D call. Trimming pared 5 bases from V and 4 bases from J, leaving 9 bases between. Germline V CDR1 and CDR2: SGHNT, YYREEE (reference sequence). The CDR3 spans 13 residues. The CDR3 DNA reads TGTGCCAGCAGACGGGATTTTAATGAAAAACTGTTTTTT. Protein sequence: CASRRDFNEKLFF.

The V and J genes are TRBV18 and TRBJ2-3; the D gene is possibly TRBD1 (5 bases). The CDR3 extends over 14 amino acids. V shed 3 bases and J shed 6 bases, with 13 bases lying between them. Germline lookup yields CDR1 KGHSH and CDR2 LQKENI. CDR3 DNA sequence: TGTGCCAGCTCACCTATACAGACAGCGGATACGCAGTATTTT. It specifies CASSPIQTADTQYF. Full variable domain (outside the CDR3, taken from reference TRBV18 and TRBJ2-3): NAGVMQNPRHLVRRRGQEARLRCSPMKGHSHVYWYRQLPEEGLKFMVYLQKENIIDESGMPKERFSAEFPKEGPSILRIQQVVRGDSAAYFCASSPIQTADTQYFGPGTRLTVL.

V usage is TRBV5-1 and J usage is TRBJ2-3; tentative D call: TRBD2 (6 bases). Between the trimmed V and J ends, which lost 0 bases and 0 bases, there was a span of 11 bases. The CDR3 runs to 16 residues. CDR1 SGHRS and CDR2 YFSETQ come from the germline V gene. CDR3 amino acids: CASSLGASASTDTQYF. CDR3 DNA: TGCGCCAGCAGCTTGGGGGCTAGCGCTAGCACAGATACGCAGTATTTT. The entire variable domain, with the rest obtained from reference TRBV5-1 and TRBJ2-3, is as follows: KAGVTQTPRYLIKTRGQQVTLSCSPISGHRSVSWYQQTPGQGLQFLFEYFSETQRNKGNFPGRFSGRQFSNSRSEMNVSTLELGDSALYLCASSLGASASTDTQYFGPGTRLTVL.

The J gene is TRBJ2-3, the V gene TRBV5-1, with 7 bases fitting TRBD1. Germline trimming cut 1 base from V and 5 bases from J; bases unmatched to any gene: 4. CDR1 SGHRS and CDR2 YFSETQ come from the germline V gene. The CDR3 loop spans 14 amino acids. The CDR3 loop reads CASSLLGGVDTQYF. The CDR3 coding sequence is TGCGCCAGCAGCTTGCTAGGGGGCGTAGATACGCAGTATTTT.

The CDR3: CASRIQGDNSPLHF. CDR3 DNA: TGTGCCAGCAGGATACAGGGAGATAATTCACCCCTCCACTTT. The genes are TRBV28 and TRBJ1-6; D is possibly TRBD1 (6 bases). CDR1 MDHEN and CDR2 SYDVKM come from the germline V gene. The CDR3 sequence is 14 residues long. V was shortened by 6 bases and J by 5 bases, with 11 bases between the two germline ends.

CDR3 residues: CASSQDRSGDYGYTF. The CDR3 nucleotides are TGTGCCAGCAGCCAAGATCGGAGCGGAGACTATGGCTACACCTTC. The rearrangement links TRBV3-1 (or the pseudogene TRBV3-2) to TRBJ1-2; D not certain. Germline CDR1 is LGHDT and CDR2 is YNNKEL (reference sequence). The CDR3 is 15 amino acids. V lost 0 bases and J 3 bases, leaving 11 bases between the germline ends.